Each of the 10 T cell receptor beta chains below was sequenced from the same sample in a study of T cell changes during pregnancy in multiple sclerosis. Sequencing used immunoSEQ multiplex PCR; TCRdb keeps in-frame clones, though not all of them. This sample has approximately 50,000 clones, with around 90% found just once. The material sequenced was CD4+ T cells from peripheral blood mononuclear cells, taken after pregnancy. These receptors all stem from a female donor in good health, enrolled as a control in a pregnancy study.

This CDR3 is CASSLDRGQGDTIYF. CDR3 DNA: TGTGCCAGCAGTCTCGACAGGGGGCAAGGGGACACCATATATTTT. The chain joins TRBV2 to TRBJ1-3; 10 nucleotides line up with TRBD1. This CDR3 is built from 15 residues. Germline trimming cut 5 bases from V and 8 bases from J; bases unmatched to any gene: 9. CDR1 and CDR2 from the germline V gene are SNHLY and FYNNEI.

This chain uses TRBV5-4 with TRBJ2-3; D is possibly TRBD2 (7 bases). The germline gives CDR1 SGHNT, CDR2 YYREEE (reference sequence). Trimming left V 3 bases short and J 1 base short, with 18 bases between. The CDR3 is made up of 17 amino acids. The CDR3 is CASSSQGGGWGTDTQYF. The DNA for the CDR3 is TGTGCCAGCAGCTCCCAAGGGGGGGGTTGGGGCACAGATACGCAGTATTTT.

This rearrangement joins TRBV5-1 to TRBJ2-3, with TRBD1 matching 7 bases. The CDR3 is made up of 15 amino acids. CDR1 and CDR2 from the germline V gene are SGHRS and YFSETQ. The J segment lost 2 bases and the V segment lost 0 bases, leaving 3 bases of the junction unmatched. The CDR3 bases are TGCGCCAGCAGCTTGGGGGACAGAACCACAGATACGCAGTATTTT. Translated, it gives CASSLGDRTTDTQYF.

This chain uses TRBV30 with TRBJ1-4; D gene unclear. The germline V and J ends were trimmed by 1 base and 7 bases, with 13 bases remaining between them. The CDR3 spans 14 residues. CDR1 is GTSNPN, CDR2 SVGIG, per germline (reference sequence). CDR3: CAWSGRVSVEKLFF. The CDR3 coding sequence is TGTGCCTGGAGTGGGAGGGTATCGGTTGAAAAACTGTTTTTT.

This chain uses TRBV14 with TRBJ1-2; 7 positions match TRBD1. V trimming: 3 bases; J trimming: 2 bases; junction bases outside the gene matches: 6. CDR1 and CDR2 (germline): SGHDN, FVKESK. CDR3 length equals 15 residues. CDR3 loop: CASSQDRSGNYGYTF. CDR3 sequence (DNA): TGTGCCAGCAGCCAGGACAGGTCGGGCAACTATGGCTACACCTTC.

This chain joins TRBV6-5 and TRBJ1-2; 7 positions agree with TRBD1. Germline CDR1 is MNHEY and CDR2 is SVGAGI. The CDR3 spans 15 residues. V gave up 1 base and J gave up 1 base; unmatched junction bases: 3. The CDR3 protein is CASSYWRDSNYGYTF. For the CDR3, the DNA is TGTGCCAGCAGTTACTGGCGGGACAGTAACTATGGCTACACCTTC.

V usage is TRBV6-1 and J usage is TRBJ1-2, with no clear D. Germline CDR1 reads MNHNS; CDR2 reads SASEGT. The CDR3 is 12 residues long. V was cut by 5 bases and J by 7 bases, with 11 bases left in between. The CDR3 nucleotides read TGTGCCAGCAGTCATCGGTCCGGTGGCTACACCTTC. Translation gives CASSHRSGGYTF.

The V call is TRBV9, the J call TRBJ1-2, with TRBD1 matching 8 bases. J gave up 2 bases and V 0 bases, and 3 bases lay outside the gene matches. The germline CDR1 and CDR2 sequences are SGDLS and YYNGEE. The CDR3 is 15 residues long. As DNA, the CDR3 is TGTGCCAGCAGCGTAGCAGGGACAGGAAACTATGGCTACACCTTC. Amino acid sequence: CASSVAGTGNYGYTF.

V and J are TRBV29-1 and TRBJ1-1; possibly TRBD1 for D (6 bases). Per germline, CDR1 SQVTM and CDR2 ANQGSEA. The V end lost 6 bases, the J end lost 4 bases, and 15 bases lay between the germline ends. The length of the CDR3 is 13 residues. This CDR3 is CSVGQSPGTEAFF. CDR3 DNA: TGCAGCGTAGGACAGTCCCCTGGCACTGAAGCTTTCTTT.

J is TRBJ2-3 and V is TRBV7-8; 9 nucleotides align to TRBD1. Per germline, CDR1 SGHVS and CDR2 FQNEAQ. The CDR3 is made up of 16 amino acids. J was trimmed by 4 bases and V by 5 bases; bases with no gene match: 10. The CDR3 DNA reads TGTGCCAGCAGCCCCCTTTTGGGACAGGGCCCAGATACGCAGTATTTT. Amino acids: CASSPLLGQGPDTQYF.